The present entry profiles one TCR beta chain with its context. This sample includes further DNA sequences coding for the same CDR3. The data originate from a study of blood T cell repertoires in COVID-19. The wider study: The study drew acute and convalescent COVID-19 samples from the United States, Italy and Spain.

The protocol was immunoSEQ multiplex PCR, while the TCRdb copy is restricted to in-frame clones and leaves out a portion. The top ten hold just over 8% of the sample, which has 450,000 to 500,000 clones, approximately 90% seen once. Germline loops: CDR1 LNHDA, CDR2 SQIVND (reference sequence). V lost 4 bases to trimming and J lost 4 bases; unmatched junction nucleotides: 3. The CDR3 is 14 residues long. The clonotype originates from a woman aged 60-75 years who had recovered from COVID-19. The chain employs TRBV19 and TRBJ1-5; 8 bases match TRBD1. The sequencing input was PBMCs or T cells enriched from blood (not recorded which). CDR3: CASSTTGGNQPQHF. In DNA, the CDR3 is TGTGCCAGTAGTACCACAGGGGGGAATCAGCCCCAGCATTTT.